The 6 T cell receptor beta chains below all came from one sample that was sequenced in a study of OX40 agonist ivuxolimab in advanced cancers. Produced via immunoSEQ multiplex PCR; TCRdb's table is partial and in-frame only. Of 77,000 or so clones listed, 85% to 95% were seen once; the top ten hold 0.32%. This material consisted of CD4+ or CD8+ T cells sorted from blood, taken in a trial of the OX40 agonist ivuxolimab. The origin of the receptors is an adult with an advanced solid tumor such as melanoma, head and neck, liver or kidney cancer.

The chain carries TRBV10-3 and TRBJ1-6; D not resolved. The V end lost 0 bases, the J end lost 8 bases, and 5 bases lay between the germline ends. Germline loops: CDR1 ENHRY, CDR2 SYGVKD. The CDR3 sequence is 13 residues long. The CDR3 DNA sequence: TGTGCCATCAGTGAGTCTCCGGATTCACCCCTCCACTTT. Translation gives CAISESPDSPLHF.

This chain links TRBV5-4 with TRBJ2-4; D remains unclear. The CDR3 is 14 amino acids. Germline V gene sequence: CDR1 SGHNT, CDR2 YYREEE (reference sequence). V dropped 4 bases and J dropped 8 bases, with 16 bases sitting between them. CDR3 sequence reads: CASSSMDLGDIQYF. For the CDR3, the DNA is TGTGCCAGCAGCAGTATGGACCTGGGTGACATTCAGTACTTC.

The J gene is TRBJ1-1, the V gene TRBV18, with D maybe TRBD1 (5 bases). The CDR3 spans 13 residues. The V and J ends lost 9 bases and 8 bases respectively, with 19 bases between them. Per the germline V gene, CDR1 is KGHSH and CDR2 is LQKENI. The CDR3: CASRSTGVVEAFF. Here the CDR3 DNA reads TGTGCCAGTAGATCGACGGGGGTCGTCGAAGCTTTCTTT.

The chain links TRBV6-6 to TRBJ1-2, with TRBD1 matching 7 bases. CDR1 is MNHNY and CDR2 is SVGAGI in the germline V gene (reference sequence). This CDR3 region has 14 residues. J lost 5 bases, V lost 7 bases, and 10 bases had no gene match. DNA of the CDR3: TGTGCCAGCAACCGCGATGGGGGACAGTATGGCTACACCTTC. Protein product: CASNRDGGQYGYTF.

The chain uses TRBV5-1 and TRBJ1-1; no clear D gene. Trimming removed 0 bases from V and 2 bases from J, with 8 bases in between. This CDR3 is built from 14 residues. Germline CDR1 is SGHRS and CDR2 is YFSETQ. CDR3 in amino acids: CASSLAAANTEAFF. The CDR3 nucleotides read TGCGCCAGCAGCTTGGCGGCGGCCAACACTGAAGCTTTCTTT. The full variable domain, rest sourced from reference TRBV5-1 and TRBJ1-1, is KAGVTQTPRYLIKTRGQQVTLSCSPISGHRSVSWYQQTPGQGLQFLFEYFSETQRNKGNFPGRFSGRQFSNSRSEMNVSTLELGDSALYLCASSLAAANTEAFFGQGTRLTVV.

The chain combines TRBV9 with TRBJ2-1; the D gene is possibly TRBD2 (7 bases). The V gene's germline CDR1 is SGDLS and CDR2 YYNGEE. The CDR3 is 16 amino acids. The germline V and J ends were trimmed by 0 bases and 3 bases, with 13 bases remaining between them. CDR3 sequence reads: CASSVGRGGLYNEQFF. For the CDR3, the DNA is TGTGCCAGCAGCGTAGGTAGGGGGGGCCTCTACAATGAGCAGTTCTTC.